This T cell receptor (beta chain) stems from a study of blood T cell repertoires in COVID-19 (TCRdb year 2020). Background on the whole study: Collaborator samples came from the United States, Italy and Spain and covered acute and convalescent phases of COVID-19. A freely available public database, intended as a resource for researchers studying the immune response to SARS-CoV-2, is where the repertoires were released. Sample metadata almost always included a de-identified subject ID, COVID-19 status, age in years and sex. Subjects who had been exposed to COVID-19, were actively infected with it, or had recovered from it provided the deeply sampled blood TCRbeta repertoires that made up the dataset. The prospective study material was composed of cDNA or gDNA derived from T cells, B-cell-depleted T cells, or PBMCs. The samples were drawn from the first 160 participants of the ongoing ImmuneRACE study and from 1,254 subjects provided by 6 global collaborators. HLA class I and class II types, where available, came from metadata supplied by the sample provider rather than from assay-based typing. Study-level results and caveats: How much clinical and demographic metadata was included differed by source and by participant, and the metadata was provided uncurated.

The collaborating institutions used their own protocols to collect whole blood in K2EDTA tubes. For TCRbeta analysis, collaborator samples were shipped as frozen whole blood, as isolated PBMCs, or as DNA extracted from either sample type. The CDR1 and CDR2 encoded by the germline V gene (reference sequence) are SEHNR and FQNEAQ. The germline V and J ends show losses of 6 bases and 5 bases respectively, and no gene match explains 4 bases of the junction. Counted from cysteine to phenylalanine, this CDR3 has 14 amino acids. Of the read, only the CDR3 DNA is kept; its 42 bases are in frame from base 1. Details on this clone: It has no known antigen specificity. No much larger clone is present one base from it, and per-base qualities are unavailable.

The immunoSEQ Assay, a bias-controlled multiplex PCR, was used to amplify TCRbeta CDR3 regions from genomic DNA. For the original study's pipeline: The number of nucleated cells in each sample was estimated by amplification of reference gene primers within the assay. Sequence reads were collapsed and filtered to measure the absolute abundance of every unique TCRbeta CDR3 rearrangement. For each sample, productive Simpson clonality was calculated by taking the square root of Simpson's diversity index across productive rearrangements. The clones in this table, taken by TCRdb from immuneACCESS, are in-frame only. Not every clone is retained; where verified, under half of the shortfall comes from an unresolved V gene, and the cause of the rest is unknown. The V and J calls and clone size were taken over from that table, and D and trimming were inferred from the DNA. The sample contains 200,000 to 250,000 clones, around 90% of them found a single time. The top ten clonotypes cover 3% of the sample.

Sequenced sample: peripheral blood. This TCR came from a man aged 60-69 years with acute or convalescent COVID-19. Recombination connected TRBV7-9 to TRBJ1-1, and TRBD1 aligns with 12 junction nucleotides. This receptor has the CDR3 CASRGQGAWTEAFF. Read as DNA, the sequence is TGTGCCAGCAGGGGACAGGGGGCTTGGACTGAAGCTTTCTTT.